The 9 T cell receptor beta chains below were found in one sample sequenced in a study of OX40 agonist ivuxolimab in advanced cancers. The repertoire was sequenced with immunoSEQ multiplex PCR; TCRdb's copy has only in-frame clones and lacks some. The data show tens of thousands of clones, 85% to 90% seen once. Sequenced here: CD4+ or CD8+ T cells sorted from blood, sampled in a trial of the OX40 agonist ivuxolimab. These TCRs come from an adult with an advanced solid tumor such as melanoma, head and neck, liver or kidney cancer.

V usage is TRBV5-1 and J usage is TRBJ2-3; a weak D match, TRBD1 (6 bases). This CDR3 contains 14 residues. With 4 bases removed from V and 4 bases from J, the gap between germline ends came to 13 bases. Germline V gene data show CDR1 as SGHRS and CDR2 as YFSETQ. The CDR3 DNA follows: TGCGCCAGCAGCGACACTCCAGGGGCAGATACGCAGTATTTT. This translates into CASSDTPGADTQYF.

This chain uses TRBV5-1 with TRBJ2-2; 7 nucleotides agree with TRBD2. V was pared by 5 bases and J by 2 bases, with 6 bases of the junction left unmatched. Germline assignment: CDR1 SGHRS and CDR2 YFSETQ. This CDR3 is 15 amino acids long. CDR3: CASRSRDYNTGELFF. CDR3 bases: TGCGCCAGCAGGTCCCGGGACTACAACACCGGGGAGCTGTTTTTT.

The V and J genes are TRBV29-1 and TRBJ2-5; the D is unclear. Germline lookup yields CDR1 SQVTM and CDR2 ANQGSEA. The CDR3 runs 12 residues. The V gene lost 7 bases and the J gene lost 2 bases, with 11 bases spanning the gap. The DNA of the CDR3 is TGCAGCGCCTTCGGCGTGCAAGAGACCCAGTACTTC. Its protein is CSAFGVQETQYF.

This clone was detected once. The gene calls are TRBV10-1 and TRBJ1-1; D perhaps matches TRBD1 (6 bases). Trimming took off 2 bases at V and 0 bases at J, with 16 bases between the two ends. Germline CDR1 reads WNHNN; CDR2 reads SYGVQD (reference sequence). This CDR3 has 17 residues. This CDR3 is CASSELQGMGLNTEAFF. CDR3 DNA sequence: TGCGCCAGCAGTGAGCTACAGGGAATGGGCTTGAACACTGAAGCTTTCTTT.

The chain is built from TRBV7-2 and TRBJ1-1; tentative D call: TRBD1 (5 bases). The CDR3 length is 13 residues. V was shortened by 3 bases and J by 4 bases, with 9 bases between the two germline ends. Germline V lookup: CDR1 SGHTA, CDR2 FQGNSA. The CDR3 DNA reads as TGTGCCAGCAGCTTGCGGGGGGTCACTGAAGCTTTCTTT. It codes for CASSLRGVTEAFF.

The CDR3 nucleotides read TGTGCCAGCAGACCCCAACGGGGGCTCACTGAAGCTTTCTTT. Protein: CASRPQRGLTEAFF. The chain is built from TRBV6-5 and TRBJ1-1, with D possibly being TRBD1 (6 bases). Trimming shortened V by 6 bases and J by 4 bases, and 15 bases separated the two germline ends. The CDR3 spans 14 residues. Germline V gene lookup returns CDR1 MNHEY and CDR2 SVGAGI.

V usage is TRBV6-1 and J usage is TRBJ1-2; D is uncertain. The CDR3 totals 15 residues. Trimming cost V 1 base and J 8 bases, with 17 bases left between them. Germline assignment: CDR1 MNHNS and CDR2 SASEGT. DNA of the CDR3: TGTGCCAGCAGTGAAGGCTGGTTGAGGATCCGGGGCTACACCTTC. This codes for CASSEGWLRIRGYTF.

The chain joins TRBV30 to TRBJ2-3; D is ambiguous. This CDR3 region has 12 residues. V lost 2 bases, J lost 4 bases, and 7 bases lay in between. Germline assignment: CDR1 GTSNPN and CDR2 SVGIG (reference sequence). The CDR3 DNA reads as TGTGCCTGGAGTTTTTTTTCAGATACGCAGTATTTT. This codes for CAWSFFSDTQYF.

This clone was picked up a small number of times. A read error may account for a junction end that differs from germline. This chain connects TRBV6-1 to TRBJ1-3, with no clear D. CDR1 is MNHNS and CDR2 is SASEGT in the germline V gene. The length of the CDR3 is 12 residues. CDR3 region: CASHSSGNTIYF. CDR3 nucleotides: TGCGCTTCTCACTCCTCTGGAAACACCATATATTTT.